The clone carrying this T cell receptor beta chain was counted ten times or more. Its antigen is currently unknown. The TCR alpha and TCR beta cDNA libraries, bearing sample barcodes and UMIs, were generated by 5'RACE using constant-segment primers. TCRdb reanalysed the 5' RACE reads using MiXCR and keeps one entry per CDR3 protein. The sample holds 300,000 to 350,000 distinct CDR3 sequences, under 15% seen once. Germline V CDR1 and CDR2: SGHTA, FQGNSA. The CDR3 has 20 amino acids. V shed 3 bases, J shed 0 bases, and the junction held 11 bases outside the gene matches. This sample stems from a study of T-cell memory formation after mild COVID-19. Study context: Largely, TCR clusters stayed within a single donor. The study, taken as a whole, reports: Prior to infection, memory already included some responding clones, suggesting cross-reactive memory joined. Contracting CD4+ clones were located mainly in CM and EM, and CD8+ clones in EMRA.

The chain recombines TRBV7-2 with TRBJ2-3; 14 bases line up with TRBD2. The sequence was obtained from a man younger than 30 who had mild COVID-19 (a few samples of this study predate the infection). Cell type and time point are not known. The sequenced sample consisted of PBMCs or a T cell subset sorted from them (not recorded which). This CDR3 is CASSFTPRTSGGPSTDTQYF. The CDR3 coding sequence is TGTGCCAGCAGCTTTACCCCCAGGACTAGCGGGGGGCCCAGCACAGATACGCAGTATTTT.